A single sample gave rise to the 20 T cell receptor beta chains below, sequenced in a study of blood T cell repertoires in COVID-19. Assay: immunoSEQ multiplex PCR; the TCRdb copy retains only in-frame clones and omits some. The table has 150,000 to 200,000 clones, 70% to 90% seen once; the top ten hold around 0.99%. The sequenced material came from peripheral blood. These receptor sequences come from a man aged 18 to 29 with acute or convalescent COVID-19.

This clone has just one count. This sequence joins TRBV28 and TRBJ1-5, with 9 bases lining up with TRBD1. CDR1 MDHEN and CDR2 SYDVKM come from the germline V gene. Trimming removed 11 bases from V and 3 bases from J; junction bases left unmatched: 17. The CDR3 is 17 amino acids. Here the CDR3 reads CALSTEGQGDYNQPQHF. Written as DNA, the CDR3 is TGTGCCTTAAGCACTGAGGGACAGGGCGACTACAATCAGCCCCAGCATTTT.

This chain joins TRBV5-4 and TRBJ2-1, with TRBD1 matching over 7 bases. Germline V gene sequence: CDR1 SGHNT, CDR2 YYREEE (reference sequence). With 4 bases clipped from V and 5 bases from J, the junction kept 6 bases outside the gene matches. The CDR3 covers 14 residues. The CDR3 nucleotides read TGTGCCAGCAGCCGTGACAGGGCCCACAATGAGCAGTTCTTC. Residues: CASSRDRAHNEQFF.

The chain carries TRBV6-5 and TRBJ1-5; tentatively, D is TRBD1 (6 bases). The ends were cut back, 7 bases at V and 5 bases at J, with 12 bases in the middle. Germline V lookup: CDR1 MNHEY, CDR2 SVGAGI. The CDR3 is made up of 13 amino acids. The CDR3 loop is CASKVAGDQPQHF. For the CDR3, the DNA is TGTGCCAGCAAGGTAGCAGGGGATCAGCCCCAGCATTTT.

This chain links TRBV7-2 with TRBJ1-2; 7 bases align to TRBD1. The CDR3 covers 14 residues. Germline V CDR1 and CDR2: SGHTA, FQGNSA. Trimming removed 2 bases from V and 4 bases from J; junction bases left unmatched: 4. CDR3 protein: CASSLLGTAYGYTF. The CDR3 bases are TGTGCCAGCAGCTTACTTGGGACAGCCTATGGCTACACCTTC. Based on the CDR3 plus reference TRBV7-2 and TRBJ1-2, the full variable domain is GAGVSQSPSNKVTEKGKDVELRCDPISGHTALYWYRQSLGQGLEFLIYFQGNSAPDKSGLPSDRFSAERTGGSVSTLTIQRTQQEDSAVYLCASSLLGTAYGYTFGSGTRLTVV.

This chain connects TRBV29-1 to TRBJ1-1, with unresolved D. Germline CDR1 is SQVTM and CDR2 is ANQGSEA. Trimming took 6 bases from V and 7 from J, leaving 15 bases between them. The CDR3 covers 12 residues. CDR3 coding DNA: TGCAGCGTAGAATCAAGTCGCGGTGAAGCTTTCTTT. This gives the protein CSVESSRGEAFF.

The chain combines TRBV10-2 with TRBJ1-1; D call uncertain. From germline, CDR1 is WSHSY and CDR2 SAAADI. The CDR3 has 12 residues. The germline V and J ends were trimmed by 6 bases and 4 bases, with 9 bases remaining between them. CDR3 DNA sequence: TGCGCCAGCAGGCTGGCAGTCACTGAAGCTTTCTTT. Translating gives CASRLAVTEAFF.

The CDR3 DNA reads as TGTGCCAGCAGCCGGACTAGCGGGGGGGCCTACGAGCAGTACTTC. It yields the protein CASSRTSGGAYEQYF. The rearrangement joins TRBV6-5 to TRBJ2-7, with 15 positions matching TRBD2. Losses at the gene ends were 6 bases for V and 2 bases for J; bases not matched to a gene: 2. The CDR3 covers 15 residues. Germline V gene sequence: CDR1 MNHEY, CDR2 SVGAGI.

The V and J genes are TRBV6-5 and TRBJ1-4; 8 bases fit TRBD1. CDR1 is MNHEY and CDR2 is SVGAGI in the germline V gene. The junction had 9 bases not matched to a gene; V was cut back by 4 bases and J by 8 bases. The CDR3 consists of 15 residues. CDR3 loop: CASSFFPGGNEKLFF. The CDR3 DNA is TGTGCCAGCAGTTTTTTCCCAGGGGGCAACGAAAAACTGTTTTTT.

V gene TRBV28 combines with J gene TRBJ1-5, with unresolved D. Germline-derived CDR1 and CDR2 are MDHEN and SYDVKM. Trimming left V 3 bases short and J 4 bases short, with 4 bases between. The CDR3 spans 12 residues. The CDR3 bases are TGTGCCAGCAGTTTCAGTAATCAGCCCCAGCATTTT. It translates to CASSFSNQPQHF.

This chain uses TRBV30 with TRBJ2-1; D possibly corresponds to TRBD1 (5 bases). Germline V gene sequence: CDR1 GTSNPN, CDR2 SVGIG (reference sequence). The V end was cut by 1 base, the J end by 9 bases, with 16 bases between. This CDR3 has 14 amino acids. CDR3 nucleotide sequence: TGTGCCTGGAGTGCCAGGGTCGGTTGGGGTGAGCAGTTCTTC. Translated: CAWSARVGWGEQFF.

The chain couples TRBV12-5 to TRBJ1-2; the D is unclear. Trimming left V 0 bases short and J 4 bases short, with 15 bases between. This CDR3 spans 16 amino acids. Germline CDR1 and CDR2: LGHNT and FRNRAP. CDR3 sequence reads: CASGLVIRGLGYGYTF. The CDR3 DNA follows: TGTGCTAGTGGTTTGGTGATACGAGGGCTGGGCTATGGCTACACCTTC.

V usage is TRBV2 and J usage is TRBJ2-1; 8 positions agree with TRBD1. V lost 0 bases to trimming and J lost 9 bases; unmatched junction nucleotides: 1. CDR3 length equals 13 residues. Germline V lookup: CDR1 SNHLY, CDR2 FYNNEI. In DNA, the CDR3 is TGTGCCAGCAGTGAAGCGGGGACAGGTGAGCAGTTCTTC. Its protein is CASSEAGTGEQFF.

This rearrangement joins TRBV18 to TRBJ1-1; TRBD1 agrees at 8 bases. The V segment lost 1 base and the J segment 3 bases; nucleotides outside the gene matches: 7. The germline gives CDR1 KGHSH, CDR2 LQKENI. The length of the CDR3 is 16 residues. CDR3 DNA sequence: TGTGCCAGCTCACCACGGACAGGGATCGGCGACACTGAAGCTTTCTTT. The encoded protein is CASSPRTGIGDTEAFF.

Only a few counts were recorded for this clone. The chain uses TRBV3-1 (or the pseudogene TRBV3-2) and TRBJ2-1; TRBD2 is a possible D gene (6 bases). The CDR3 runs 16 residues. V was shortened by 0 bases and J by 5 bases, with 14 bases between the two germline ends. Germline-derived CDR1 and CDR2 are LGHDT and YNNKEL (reference sequence). The CDR3 is CASSQDLGGGDNEQFF. The CDR3 DNA follows: TGTGCCAGCAGCCAAGATCTGGGTGGCGGGGACAATGAGCAGTTCTTC.

This chain uses TRBV10-2 with TRBJ1-2; 7 bases map to TRBD1. CDR1 is WSHSY and CDR2 is SAAADI in the germline V gene. V dropped 6 bases and J dropped 8; count of bases not matched to a gene: 6. The CDR3 sequence is 12 residues long. The CDR3 protein is CASSLVGGGYTF. The CDR3, as DNA: TGCGCCAGCAGCCTCGTAGGGGGCGGCTACACCTTC.

The chain carries TRBV6-5 and TRBJ2-3; a possible D gene is TRBD2 (6 bases). The ends were cut back, 7 bases at V and 8 bases at J, with 10 bases in the middle. The CDR3 is 11 residues long. In germline, CDR1 is MNHEY, CDR2 SVGAGI. CDR3 sequence reads: CASKVAVTQYF. Written as DNA, the CDR3 is TGTGCCAGCAAGGTAGCGGTTACGCAGTATTTT.

The V gene is TRBV11-2, the J gene TRBJ2-1, with D possibly TRBD1 on 6 matching bases. The germline V and J ends were trimmed by 0 bases and 7 bases, with 10 bases remaining between them. Germline assignment: CDR1 SGHAT and CDR2 FQNNGV. This CDR3 region has 14 residues. This CDR3 reads CASSLDTGRNEQFF. The CDR3 DNA is TGTGCCAGCAGCTTAGATACAGGGCGAAATGAGCAGTTCTTC. Looking up the rest from reference TRBV11-2 and TRBJ2-1 gives the full variable domain: EAGVAQSPRYKIIEKRQSVAFWCNPISGHATLYWYQQILGQGPKLLIQFQNNGVVDDSQLPKDRFSAERLKGVDSTLKIQPAKLEDSAVYLCASSLDTGRNEQFFGPGTRLTVL.

CDR3 region: CASSFEGSSGYTF. The CDR3 bases are TGTGCCAGCAGTTTTGAGGGATCCTCTGGCTACACCTTC. V gene TRBV12-3 or TRBV12-4 combines with J gene TRBJ1-2; D is unresolved. The CDR3 covers 13 residues. Between the trimmed V and J ends, which lost 3 bases and 7 bases, there was a span of 12 bases.

This clone showed up just a few times. The chain employs TRBV10-3 and TRBJ2-3; 8 bases are shared with TRBD2. Germline V lookup: CDR1 ENHRY, CDR2 SYGVKD. The trim removed 3 bases at V and 6 bases at J, leaving 11 bases unmatched. CDR3 length equals 16 residues. The CDR3 bases are TGTGCCATCAGTGACGAGACTAGCGAGAAACAGGATACGCAGTATTTT. Translated, it gives CAISDETSEKQDTQYF.

This clone was counted between two and nine times. The chain is built from TRBV20-1 and TRBJ1-1; D is unclear. In germline, CDR1 is DFQATT, CDR2 SNEGSKA (reference sequence). V lost 6 bases and J 5 bases, leaving 10 bases between the germline ends. This CDR3 contains 11 residues. This CDR3 is CSAFRITEAFF. CDR3 nucleotide sequence: TGCAGTGCCTTCAGGATAACTGAAGCTTTCTTT.